One T cell receptor beta chain is described in this entry. This sample was taken from a study of blood T cell repertoires in COVID-19. Here immunoSEQ multiplex PCR was the method, and the copy in TCRdb shows in-frame clones only, minus some. In the table there are roughly 250,000 clones, nearly 90% of which are singletons. Germline V gene data show CDR1 as SGDLS and CDR2 as YYNGEE. Trimming took 3 bases from V and 7 from J; bases not matched to a gene: 9. The CDR3 sequence is 17 residues long. This chain links TRBV9 with TRBJ2-1; TRBD2 aligns across 14 bases. This TCR derives from a woman aged 40 to 50 who had recovered from COVID-19. The specimen sequenced was peripheral blood. Written as DNA, the CDR3 is TGTGCCAGCAGCGCTCGACTAGCGGGAGGGCCGAGGAATGAGCAGTTCTTC. This sequence encodes CASSARLAGGPRNEQFF.